These 5 T cell receptor beta chains originate from one sample sequenced in a study of T cell responses to AZD1222 COVID-19 vaccine. Profiled with immunoSEQ multiplex PCR; TCRdb holds only in-frame clones, not every one. The sample has approximately 140,000 clones, about nine tenths seen once; the top ten hold 3% to 3.5%. The material sequenced was peripheral blood, taken 28 days after the second AZD1222 dose. The receptors were gathered from an adult who received the AZD1222 COVID-19 vaccine.

The rearrangement links TRBV5-6 to TRBJ1-5, with 9 bases that match TRBD1. Unmatched junction bases numbered 11, after V lost 4 bases and J lost 6 bases. Germline V CDR1 and CDR2: SGHDT, YYEEEE. The CDR3 is 16 residues long. The CDR3 is CASSIFLGQGSQPQHF. The CDR3 DNA reads as TGTGCCAGCAGCATTTTCTTGGGACAGGGTAGTCAGCCCCAGCATTTT.

This sequence joins TRBV9 and TRBJ2-1; D not certain. The V end was cut by 2 bases, the J end by 8 bases, with 17 bases between. CDR3 length: 15 residues. Germline assignment: CDR1 SGDLS and CDR2 YYNGEE. DNA for the CDR3: TGTGCCAGCAGCGTTCTCACCTCGCCAAGGGATGAGCAGTTCTTC. Its translation: CASSVLTSPRDEQFF. The full variable domain, in which reference TRBV9 and TRBJ2-1 provide the parts outside the CDR3, is DSGVTQTPKHLITATGQRVTLRCSPRSGDLSVYWYQQSLDQGLQFLIQYYNGEERAKGNILERFSAQQFPDLHSELNLSSLELGDSALYFCASSVLTSPRDEQFFGPGTRLTVL.

The chain employs TRBV6-1 and TRBJ1-1; 7 bases fit TRBD1. The CDR3 runs 15 residues. The junction had 3 bases not matched to a gene; V was cut back by 2 bases and J by 0 bases. Per the germline V gene, CDR1 is MNHNS and CDR2 is SASEGT. CDR3 DNA: TGTGCCAGCAGTGAAATGGGACAGATGAACACTGAAGCTTTCTTT. It is translated as CASSEMGQMNTEAFF.

This clone was seen once. This chain connects TRBV15 to TRBJ2-7, with D possibly matching TRBD2 (6 bases). This CDR3 is 11 amino acids long. Per germline, CDR1 LNHNV and CDR2 YYDKDF (reference sequence). Trimming pared 3 bases from V and 7 bases from J, leaving 7 bases between. For the CDR3, the DNA is TGTGCCACCAGCAGGGAGGGGGAGCAGTACTTC. Its translation is CATSREGEQYF. Complete variable domain (other parts from reference TRBV15 and TRBJ2-7): DAMVIQNPRYQVTQFGKPVTLSCSQTLNHNVMYWYQQKSSQAPKLLFHYYDKDFNNEADTPDNFQSRRPNTSFCFLDIRSPGLGDTAMYLCATSREGEQYFGPGTRLTVT.

The gene calls are TRBV7-9 and TRBJ1-1; 7 nucleotides line up with TRBD1. Germline CDR1 SEHNR, CDR2 FQNEAQ (reference sequence). V was pared by 5 bases and J by 4 bases, with 4 bases of the junction left unmatched. This CDR3 has 13 amino acids. The CDR3, as DNA: TGTGCCAGCAGCCGACAGGGCGTCACTGAAGCTTTCTTT. Encoded protein: CASSRQGVTEAFF.